Shown below are 10 T cell receptor beta chains from a single sample sequenced in a study of PD-1 blockade in mismatch repair-deficient tumors. The assay was immunoSEQ multiplex PCR, and TCRdb's table has in-frame clones only and misses some. The profile covers around 130,000 clones, with 88% appearing a single time and approximately 12% taken by the ten largest. Here the sequenced sample was peripheral blood, taken about 17 months after starting pembrolizumab. The receptors come from an adult with mismatch repair-deficient cancer.

This chain links TRBV23-1 with TRBJ2-1; 10 bases fit TRBD1. TRBV23-1 is an ORF, with its function uncertain. The CDR3 runs 17 residues. V was pared by 4 bases and J by 7 bases, with 13 bases of the junction left unmatched. CDR3: CASSRKNHRTGGNEQFF. In nucleotides, the CDR3 is TGCGCCAGCAGTCGGAAGAACCACAGGACAGGGGGAAATGAGCAGTTCTTC.

The chain combines TRBV11-2 with TRBJ2-1, with TRBD2 identical over 12 bases. The J segment lost 7 bases and the V segment lost 1 base, leaving 5 bases of the junction unmatched. In germline, CDR1 is SGHAT, CDR2 FQNNGV. The CDR3 is 16 residues long. Here the CDR3 DNA reads TGTGCCAGCAGCTTAGTAGCTAGCGGGAGGGGTAATGAGCAGTTCTTC. This gives the protein CASSLVASGRGNEQFF.

The J gene is TRBJ2-7, the V gene TRBV5-1; the match to TRBD2 covers 7 bases. The CDR3 covers 15 residues. J gave up 4 bases and V 4 bases, and 11 bases lay outside the gene matches. From germline, CDR1 is SGHRS and CDR2 YFSETQ. This CDR3 reads CASSLRVKGGYEQYF. In DNA, the CDR3 is TGCGCCAGCAGCCTGAGGGTGAAGGGAGGGTACGAGCAGTACTTC.

The V call is TRBV5-8, the J call TRBJ2-7; D is perhaps TRBD1 (5 bases). The CDR3 runs to 15 residues. V dropped 7 bases and J dropped 2 bases, with 19 bases sitting between them. Germline V gene sequence: CDR1 SGHTS, CDR2 YDEGEE. CDR3 amino acids: CASALRGRAAYEQYF. The DNA of the CDR3 is TGTGCCAGCGCGCTAAGGGGCAGGGCGGCCTACGAGCAGTACTTC.

CDR3 in DNA: TGTGCCAGCAGTCGGACTAGCGGGAGGTCAGATACGCAGTATTTT. It is translated as CASSRTSGRSDTQYF. This chain links TRBV6-4 with TRBJ2-3, with 14 bases that match TRBD2. Unmatched junction bases numbered 2, after V lost 5 bases and J lost 4 bases. The CDR3 covers 15 residues. Germline CDR1 reads MRHNA; CDR2 reads SNTAGT.

The CDR3 nucleotides are TGTGCCAGCACCCAACTAGAGAATGAGCAGTTCTTC. This sequence encodes CASTQLENEQFF. The chain has TRBV11-2 and TRBJ2-1; weak D call: TRBD2 (5 bases). CDR3 length equals 12 residues. The V gene's germline CDR1 is SGHAT and CDR2 FQNNGV. V was cut by 7 bases and J by 7 bases, with 11 bases left in between. Using reference TRBV11-2 and TRBJ2-1 for the parts outside the CDR3, the full variable domain is EAGVAQSPRYKIIEKRQSVAFWCNPISGHATLYWYQQILGQGPKLLIQFQNNGVVDDSQLPKDRFSAERLKGVDSTLKIQPAKLEDSAVYLCASTQLENEQFFGPGTRLTVL.

V gene TRBV11-2 combines with J gene TRBJ2-7; 8 nucleotides align to TRBD1. The CDR3 spans 14 residues. The V segment lost 3 bases and the J segment 2 bases; nucleotides outside the gene matches: 3. Germline CDR1 SGHAT, CDR2 FQNNGV. The CDR3 region has the DNA TGTGCCAGCAGCTTCACAGGGGGGCCCTACGAGCAGTACTTC. Residues: CASSFTGGPYEQYF.

The gene calls are TRBV14 and TRBJ1-1, with 11 bases aligning to TRBD1. The CDR3 contains 13 residues. From germline, CDR1 is SGHDN and CDR2 FVKESK. With 4 bases clipped from V and 11 bases from J, the junction kept 6 bases outside the gene matches. CDR3 nucleotides: TGTGCCAGCAGCCTTGGGACAGGGGGGATGGCTTTCTTT. It translates to CASSLGTGGMAFF.

The chain recombines TRBV7-2 with TRBJ2-5; 14 bases are a match to TRBD2. There are 18 residues in the CDR3. Trimming took 1 base from V and 4 from J; bases not matched to a gene: 8. The germline V gene has CDR1 SGHTA and CDR2 FQGNSA. In nucleotides, the CDR3 is TGTGCCAGCAGCTTAGGATGGAGACTAGCGGGAGGGTTAGAGACCCAGTACTTC. Residues: CASSLGWRLAGGLETQYF.

The rearrangement joins TRBV5-6 to TRBJ2-5; tentatively, D is TRBD2 (6 bases). V lost 4 bases and J 5 bases, leaving 12 bases between the germline ends. CDR1 and CDR2 (germline): SGHDT, YYEEEE. The CDR3 runs to 13 residues. The CDR3 DNA is TGTGCCAGCAGCGCTGCGGGGCGGGAGACCCAGTACTTC. Translation: CASSAAGRETQYF.